This TCR beta chain appears in the sequencing data of a study of cytomegalovirus exposure and HLA in healthy donors. Study conclusions and caveats: TCR beta chains numbering 164 were designated cytomegalovirus-associated.

Assay used: immunoSEQ multiplex PCR; TCRdb lists only in-frame clones, some missing. The sample holds roughly 150,000 clones, roughly 91% seen once. Looked up from germline, CDR1 is SNHLY and CDR2 is FYNNEI. The CDR3 is 16 amino acids. Trimming cost V 1 base and J 4 bases, with 15 bases left between them. As regards this clone: No antigen is known for it.

The chain uses TRBV2 and TRBJ2-3; perhaps TRBD2 as D (6 bases). This clonotype originated in a man younger than 30 in good health and CMV-seronegative. The specimen was PBMCs. The CDR3, as DNA: TGTGCCAGCAGTGAAGAAGGGAGGCAGAGTGCAGATACGCAGTATTTT. It translates to CASSEEGRQSADTQYF.